This T cell receptor (beta chain) was found in a study of blood T cell repertoires in COVID-19. The J segment lost 6 bases and the V segment lost 3 bases, leaving 10 bases of the junction unmatched. The CDR3 has 16 amino acids. In germline, CDR1 is SGHDT, CDR2 YYEEEE. TCRdb's copy holds only in-frame clones and misses some; the assay was immunoSEQ multiplex PCR. The sample lists about 330,000 clones; more than 75% were seen once. Specimen: PBMCs or T cells enriched from blood (not recorded which). The sequence came from a woman under 40 who had recovered from COVID-19. V usage is TRBV5-6 and J usage is TRBJ2-4, with 9 bases lining up with TRBD1. The chain's CDR3 is CASSSNSPGQGNIQYF. The DNA for the CDR3 is TGTGCCAGCAGCTCTAATTCTCCGGGACAGGGAAACATTCAGTACTTC.